Listed here are 32 T cell receptor beta chains from one sample, sequenced in a study of control samples from healthy donors and cancer patients. The table came from immunoSEQ multiplex PCR; TCRdb's copy has only in-frame clones and leaves some out. The sample has about 82,000 clones, about 93% seen once. Source material: blood. These receptors were taken from a woman between 18 and 29 years old in good health.

The chain has TRBV11-2 and TRBJ1-2; D remains unclear. This CDR3 has 16 residues. With 11 bases removed from V and 4 bases from J, the gap between germline ends came to 26 bases. CDR1 is SGHAT and CDR2 is FQNNGV in the germline V gene. For the CDR3, the DNA is TGTGCCTCCACATTAGAGGATCCCCGGGAGGGCTATGGCTACACCTTC. It translates to CASTLEDPREGYGYTF.

The rearrangement links TRBV28 to TRBJ1-2, with 7 nucleotides matching TRBD1. V dropped 4 bases and J dropped 2; count of bases not matched to a gene: 7. This CDR3 spans 15 amino acids. From germline, CDR1 is MDHEN and CDR2 SYDVKM. The CDR3 region is CASSSLGQKNYGYTF. DNA of the CDR3: TGTGCCAGCAGTTCCCTGGGACAGAAAAACTATGGCTACACCTTC.

This sequence joins TRBV15 and TRBJ2-4, with D perhaps given as TRBD1 or TRBD2 (5 bases each). Germline V gives CDR1 LNHNV, CDR2 YYDKDF (reference sequence). The CDR3 loop spans 17 amino acids. The V end lost 0 bases, the J end lost 0 bases, and 12 bases lay between the germline ends. In nucleotides, the CDR3 is TGTGCCACCAGCAGAGACAGGGACGCTCTAGCCAAAAACATTCAGTACTTC. This translates into CATSRDRDALAKNIQYF.

The V call is TRBV29-1, the J call TRBJ1-1, with unresolved D. CDR3 length: 11 amino acids. Trimming took 7 bases from V and 3 from J, leaving 9 bases between them. Germline V gene lookup returns CDR1 SQVTM and CDR2 ANQGSEA. This CDR3 is CSAPEDTEAFF. CDR3 DNA sequence: TGCAGCGCCCCAGAGGACACTGAAGCTTTCTTT.

The chain couples TRBV24-1 to TRBJ1-5; 9 positions agree with TRBD1. With V trimmed by 5 bases and J by 3 bases, 4 bases remained unmatched. Germline CDR1 and CDR2: KGHDR and SFDVKD. The CDR3 totals 15 residues. The CDR3 nucleotides are TGTGCCACCAGTGGACAGGGGGTGGACAATCAGCCCCAGCATTTT. Residues: CATSGQGVDNQPQHF.

The gene calls are TRBV19 and TRBJ1-2; D call uncertain. The germline V gene encodes CDR1 LNHDA and CDR2 SQIVND (reference sequence). The V end was cut by 5 bases, the J end by 6 bases, with 22 bases between. This CDR3 spans 16 amino acids. The CDR3 sequence is CASSLNSPGHSDGYTF. The CDR3 coding sequence is TGTGCCAGTAGTCTGAATTCTCCAGGCCACTCGGATGGCTACACCTTC.

The CDR3 DNA sequence: TGCGCCAGCAGCTCTGGACAGGCAACTAATGAAAAACTGTTTTTT. This sequence encodes CASSSGQATNEKLFF. The rearrangement joins TRBV5-1 to TRBJ1-4; 7 positions agree with TRBD1. CDR3 length equals 15 residues. Trimming took 3 bases from V and 0 from J; bases not matched to a gene: 2. Germline CDR1 is SGHRS and CDR2 is YFSETQ.

This chain joins TRBV7-9 and TRBJ1-1, with D tentatively TRBD1 (5 bases). The CDR3 loop spans 14 amino acids. Germline assignment: CDR1 SEHNR and CDR2 FQNEAQ (reference sequence). Trimming removed 1 base at V and 4 bases at J, with 10 bases between. CDR3 amino acids: CASSLGGAGTEAFF. The DNA for the CDR3 is TGTGCCAGCAGCTTAGGTGGGGCGGGCACTGAAGCTTTCTTT.

The CDR3: CASSFGDRLGETQYF. In DNA, the CDR3 is TGTGCCAGCAGCTTTGGGGACAGGCTCGGAGAGACCCAGTACTTC. The chain links TRBV7-9 to TRBJ2-5; 8 bases are a match to TRBD1. Per germline, CDR1 SEHNR and CDR2 FQNEAQ (reference sequence). The CDR3 has 15 amino acids. J was trimmed by 4 bases and V by 3 bases; bases with no gene match: 7.

The rearrangement uses TRBV4-3 and TRBJ2-1, with D possibly called TRBD1 or TRBD2 (5 bases each). V was cut by 0 bases and J by 2 bases, with 14 bases left in between. Germline values: CDR1 LGHNA, CDR2 YSLEER. The CDR3 contains 17 residues. In DNA form, the CDR3 reads TGCGCCAGCAGCCAAGATTGGGGGATTTTCACCTACAATGAGCAGTTCTTC. Translated: CASSQDWGIFTYNEQFF.

V is TRBV19 and J is TRBJ2-1; possibly TRBD2 for D (6 bases). V lost 9 bases and J lost 8, with 26 bases in between. In germline, CDR1 is LNHDA, CDR2 SQIVND (reference sequence). The CDR3 consists of 16 residues. The CDR3 bases are TGTGCCAGATTCCCGGAGGGCGGGTCGGGGGATTATGAGCAGTTCTTC. It translates to CARFPEGGSGDYEQFF.

The rearrangement joins TRBV6-5 to TRBJ2-7, with TRBD2 matching over 7 bases. Germline loops: CDR1 MNHEY, CDR2 SVGAGI. V gave up 7 bases and J gave up 3 bases; unmatched junction bases: 9. This CDR3 region has 14 residues. CDR3 sequence reads: CASMASGLVYEQYF. The CDR3 coding sequence is TGTGCCAGCATGGCTAGCGGCCTTGTCTACGAGCAGTACTTC.

The rearrangement uses TRBV19 and TRBJ1-2; D might be TRBD1 (6 bases). V shed 6 bases and J shed 2 bases, with 16 bases lying between them. This CDR3 is built from 15 residues. Germline V gene sequence: CDR1 LNHDA, CDR2 SQIVND (reference sequence). The CDR3 protein is CASRGSTGLNYGYTF. CDR3 bases: TGTGCCAGTAGGGGATCCACAGGGCTCAACTATGGCTACACCTTC.

V is TRBV5-6 and J is TRBJ1-2; the D gene is possibly TRBD1 (5 bases). Trimming pared 0 bases from V and 4 bases from J, leaving 7 bases between. Germline-derived CDR1 and CDR2 are SGHDT and YYEEEE. CDR3 length equals 13 residues. This CDR3 reads CASSLGQLYGYTF. The DNA for the CDR3 is TGTGCCAGCAGCTTGGGACAGCTCTATGGCTACACCTTC.

V gene TRBV4-1 combines with J gene TRBJ1-1, with a weak D call TRBD1 (5 bases). The germline V gene has CDR1 MGHRA and CDR2 YSYEKL. CDR3 length: 14 residues. V lost 4 bases and J 2 bases, leaving 11 bases between the germline ends. Written as DNA, the CDR3 is TGCGCCAGCAGCCTACAGGAGGAAAACACTGAAGCTTTCTTT. Translating gives CASSLQEENTEAFF.

The chain joins TRBV29-1 to TRBJ2-7, with 7 bases identical to TRBD1. Losses at the gene ends were 3 bases for V and 1 base for J; bases not matched to a gene: 6. Germline V gene sequence: CDR1 SQVTM, CDR2 ANQGSEA. The CDR3 length is 14 residues. CDR3 residues: CSVELQGTSYEQYF. CDR3 bases: TGCAGCGTTGAGTTACAGGGGACGTCCTACGAGCAGTACTTC.

The chain couples TRBV15 to TRBJ2-7, with D perhaps given as TRBD1 or TRBD2 (5 bases each). V was pared by 3 bases and J by 4 bases, with 22 bases between. This CDR3 is 17 amino acids long. Germline V gene sequence: CDR1 LNHNV, CDR2 YYDKDF (reference sequence). The CDR3 region is CATSRDVGPGRSYEQYF. For the CDR3, the DNA is TGTGCCACCAGCAGGGACGTCGGCCCGGGACGATCATACGAGCAGTACTTC. Full variable domain (missing parts from reference TRBV15 and TRBJ2-7): DAMVIQNPRYQVTQFGKPVTLSCSQTLNHNVMYWYQQKSSQAPKLLFHYYDKDFNNEADTPDNFQSRRPNTSFCFLDIRSPGLGDTAMYLCATSRDVGPGRSYEQYFGPGTRLTVT.

The chain links TRBV24-1 to TRBJ2-1; D possibly corresponds to TRBD2 (6 bases). Germline CDR1 reads KGHDR; CDR2 reads SFDVKD. The CDR3 totals 15 residues. V dropped 1 base and J dropped 8 bases, with 14 bases sitting between them. CDR3: CATSDFLGGFDEQFF. In DNA form, the CDR3 reads TGTGCCACCAGTGATTTCCTAGGAGGGTTCGATGAGCAGTTCTTC.

The V call is TRBV28, the J call TRBJ2-7; D call uncertain. V was trimmed by 3 bases and J by 4 bases, leaving 16 bases between them. The CDR3 sequence is 15 residues long. Germline V lookup: CDR1 MDHEN, CDR2 SYDVKM. This CDR3 reads CASSFGQNIQYEQYF. The CDR3 nucleotides read TGTGCCAGCAGTTTTGGCCAGAACATTCAGTACGAGCAGTACTTC.

In nucleotides, the CDR3 is TGCGCCAGCAGCTTGGCTAGCGGGTCGGGAGAGACCCAGTACTTC. It encodes CASSLASGSGETQYF. The V gene is TRBV5-1, the J gene TRBJ2-5, with TRBD2 matching over 8 bases. The CDR3 sequence is 15 residues long. Germline CDR1 SGHRS, CDR2 YFSETQ. Losses at the gene ends were 0 bases for V and 4 bases for J; bases not matched to a gene: 5.

V is TRBV20-1 and J is TRBJ2-7; D may be TRBD1 or TRBD2 (5 bases each). CDR1 and CDR2 from the germline V gene are DFQATT and SNEGSKA (reference sequence). The CDR3 sequence is 13 residues long. Between the trimmed V and J ends, which lost 3 bases and 7 bases, there was a span of 16 bases. Here the CDR3 DNA reads TGCAGTGCTAGTTTAAGAGGGCAGGGAGAGCAGTACTTC. It yields the protein CSASLRGQGEQYF.

The chain has TRBV4-1 and TRBJ1-2; TRBD1 agrees at 7 bases. Germline CDR1 MGHRA, CDR2 YSYEKL. The junction had 16 bases not matched to a gene; V was cut back by 0 bases and J by 6 bases. The length of the CDR3 is 18 residues. CDR3 loop: CASSQELDRAGGENGYTF. For the CDR3, the DNA is TGCGCCAGCAGCCAAGAGCTTGATCGAGCAGGGGGGGAGAATGGCTACACCTTC.

The J gene is TRBJ2-7, the V gene TRBV6-5, with 12 bases identical to TRBD2. Germline-derived CDR1 and CDR2 are MNHEY and SVGAGI. The CDR3 has 15 residues. V dropped 2 bases and J dropped 2; count of bases not matched to a gene: 1. CDR3 in DNA: TGTGCCAGCAGTTACCGGACTAGCGGGACCTACGAGCAGTACTTC. Translation gives CASSYRTSGTYEQYF.

The rearrangement joins TRBV5-5 to TRBJ1-2; TRBD1 is a possible D gene (6 bases). Trimming removed 0 bases from V and 7 bases from J, with 13 bases in between. The CDR3 has 14 amino acids. Germline values: CDR1 SGHKS, CDR2 YYEKEE (reference sequence). CDR3 bases: TGTGCCAGCAGCTTGGTTCGGGGGGCGGGTGGCTACACCTTC. This gives the protein CASSLVRGAGGYTF.

The chain employs TRBV10-1 and TRBJ2-1, with a possible D match to TRBD2 (5 bases). Trimming left V 0 bases short and J 6 bases short, with 6 bases between. There are 13 residues in the CDR3. Germline loops: CDR1 WNHNN, CDR2 SYGVQD (reference sequence). This CDR3 is CASSESRGNEQFF. In nucleotides, the CDR3 is TGCGCCAGCAGTGAGTCTCGGGGCAATGAGCAGTTCTTC.

The chain uses TRBV28 and TRBJ2-4, with D tentatively TRBD2 (5 bases). Deletions cut 3 bases from V and 1 base from J, with 10 bases between. The germline CDR1 and CDR2 sequences are MDHEN and SYDVKM. The CDR3 loop spans 15 amino acids. CDR3 coding DNA: TGTGCCAGCAGTTTTAGAGGGTTGGCCAAAAACATTCAGTACTTC. Its protein product is CASSFRGLAKNIQYF.

The rearrangement joins TRBV7-3 to TRBJ2-5; TRBD2 matches at 8 bases. Germline loops: CDR1 SGHTA, CDR2 FQGTGA. The CDR3 is 15 amino acids. J gave up 3 bases and V 4 bases, and 7 bases lay outside the gene matches. In nucleotides, the CDR3 is TGTGCCAGCAGCTGGGGACTAGGAAATAAAGAGACCCAGTACTTC. Its translation: CASSWGLGNKETQYF.

The DNA for the CDR3 is TGTGCCAGCAGCCCAACCCAGGGGGCGAGAAATCAGCCCCAGCATTTT. It encodes CASSPTQGARNQPQHF. This sequence joins TRBV28 and TRBJ1-5; 8 nucleotides agree with TRBD1. The length of the CDR3 is 16 residues. The V and J ends lost 6 bases and 4 bases, in that order; junction bases with no gene match: 11. Germline lookup yields CDR1 MDHEN and CDR2 SYDVKM.

The chain couples TRBV7-2 to TRBJ2-7; D is possibly TRBD1 (5 bases). The CDR3 loop spans 14 amino acids. V was shortened by 3 bases and J by 5 bases, with 14 bases between the two germline ends. The germline CDR1 and CDR2 sequences are SGHTA and FQGNSA. The CDR3 here is CASSFRAGQHEQYF. CDR3 nucleotide sequence: TGTGCCAGCAGCTTTCGGGCAGGGCAACACGAGCAGTACTTC.

This sequence joins TRBV6-5 and TRBJ2-7; D unclear. The CDR3 loop spans 13 amino acids. Germline CDR1 reads MNHEY; CDR2 reads SVGAGI. Trimming shortened V by 0 bases and J by 4 bases, and 7 bases separated the two germline ends. CDR3 sequence reads: CASSYSTGYEQYF. CDR3 bases: TGTGCCAGCAGTTACTCGACCGGATACGAGCAGTACTTC.

V usage is TRBV7-4 and J usage is TRBJ1-4, with 7 bases fitting TRBD1. This CDR3 contains 18 residues. The V segment lost 6 bases and the J segment 3 bases; nucleotides outside the gene matches: 16. Germline V gene lookup returns CDR1 SGHVT and CDR2 SQSDAQ. As DNA, the CDR3 is TGTGCCAGCAGTTGTCACCCGAGCCAGGGGGAGTCTAATGAAAAACTGTTTTTT. Protein sequence: CASSCHPSQGESNEKLFF.

The CDR3 protein is CASSGTGDYNEQFF. The CDR3 DNA reads as TGTGCCAGTAGTGGGACAGGGGACTACAATGAGCAGTTCTTC. The chain recombines TRBV19 with TRBJ2-1; 10 bases match TRBD1. Germline V gene sequence: CDR1 LNHDA, CDR2 SQIVND (reference sequence). The CDR3 consists of 14 residues. V was clipped by 5 bases and J by 3 bases; unmatched bases: 1. The whole variable domain, filled in from reference TRBV19 and TRBJ2-1, reads DGGITQSPKYLFRKEGQNVTLSCEQNLNHDAMYWYRQDPGQGLRLIYYSQIVNDFQKGDIAEGYSVSREKKESFPLTVTSAQKNPTAFYLCASSGTGDYNEQFFGPGTRLTVL.